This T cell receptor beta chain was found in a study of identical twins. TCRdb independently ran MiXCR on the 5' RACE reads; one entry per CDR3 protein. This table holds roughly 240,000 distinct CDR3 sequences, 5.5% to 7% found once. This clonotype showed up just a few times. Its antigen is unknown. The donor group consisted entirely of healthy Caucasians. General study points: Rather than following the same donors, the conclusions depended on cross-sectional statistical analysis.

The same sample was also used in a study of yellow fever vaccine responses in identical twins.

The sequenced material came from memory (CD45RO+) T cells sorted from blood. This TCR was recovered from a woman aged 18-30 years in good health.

CDR3 protein: CAINRALRTSDLETQYF. The CDR3, as DNA: TGTGCCATCAACAGGGCATTAAGGACTAGCGATTTGGAGACCCAGTACTTC. The chain uses TRBV10-3 and TRBJ2-5; 9 positions agree with TRBD2. This CDR3 spans 17 amino acids. Germline CDR1 is ENHRY and CDR2 is SYGVKD. V gave up 7 bases and J gave up 5 bases; unmatched junction bases: 17.